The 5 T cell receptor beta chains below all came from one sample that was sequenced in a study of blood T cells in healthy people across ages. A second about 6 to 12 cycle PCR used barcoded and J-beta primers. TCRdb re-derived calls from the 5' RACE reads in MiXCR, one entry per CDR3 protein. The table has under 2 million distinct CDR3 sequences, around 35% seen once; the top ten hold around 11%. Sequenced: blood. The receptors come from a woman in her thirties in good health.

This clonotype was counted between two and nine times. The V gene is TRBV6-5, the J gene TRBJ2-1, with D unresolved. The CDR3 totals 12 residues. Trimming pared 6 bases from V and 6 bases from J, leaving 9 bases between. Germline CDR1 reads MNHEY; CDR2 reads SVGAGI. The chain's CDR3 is CASSRYTNEQFF. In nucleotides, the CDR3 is TGTGCCAGCAGCCGATACACCAATGAGCAGTTCTTC.

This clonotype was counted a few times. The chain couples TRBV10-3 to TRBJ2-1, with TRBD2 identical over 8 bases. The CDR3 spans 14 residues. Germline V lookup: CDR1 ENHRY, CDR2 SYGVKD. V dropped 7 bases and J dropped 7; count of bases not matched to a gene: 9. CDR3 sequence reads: CAITKAGGGNEQFF. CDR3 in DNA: TGTGCCATCACCAAGGCGGGAGGTGGGAATGAGCAGTTCTTC.

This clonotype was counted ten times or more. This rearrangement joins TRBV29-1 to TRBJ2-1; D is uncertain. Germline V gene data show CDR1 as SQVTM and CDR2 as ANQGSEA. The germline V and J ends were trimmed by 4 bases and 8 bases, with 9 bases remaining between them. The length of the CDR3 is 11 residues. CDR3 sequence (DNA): TGCAGCGTTGCCCTAGAATATGAGCAGTTCTTC. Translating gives CSVALEYEQFF.

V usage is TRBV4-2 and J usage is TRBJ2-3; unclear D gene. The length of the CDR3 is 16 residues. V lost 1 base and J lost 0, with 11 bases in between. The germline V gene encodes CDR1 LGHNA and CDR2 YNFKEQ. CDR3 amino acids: CASSQGYSTSTDTQYF. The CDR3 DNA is TGTGCCAGCAGCCAAGGTTACTCAACAAGCACAGATACGCAGTATTTT.

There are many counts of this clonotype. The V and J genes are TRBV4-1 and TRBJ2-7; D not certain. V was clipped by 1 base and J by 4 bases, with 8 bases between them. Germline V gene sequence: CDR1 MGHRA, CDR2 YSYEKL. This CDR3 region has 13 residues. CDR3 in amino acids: CASSQALLYEQYF. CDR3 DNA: TGCGCCAGCAGCCAAGCCCTACTTTACGAGCAGTACTTC.